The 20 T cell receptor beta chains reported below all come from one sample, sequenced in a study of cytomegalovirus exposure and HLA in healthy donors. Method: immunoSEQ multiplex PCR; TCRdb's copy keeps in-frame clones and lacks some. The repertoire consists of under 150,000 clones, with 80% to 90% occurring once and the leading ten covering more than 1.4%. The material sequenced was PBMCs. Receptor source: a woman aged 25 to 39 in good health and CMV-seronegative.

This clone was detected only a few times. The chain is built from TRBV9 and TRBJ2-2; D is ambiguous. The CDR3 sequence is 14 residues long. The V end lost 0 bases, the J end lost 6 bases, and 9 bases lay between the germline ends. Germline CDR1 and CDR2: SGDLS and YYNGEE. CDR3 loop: CASSVDTEPGELFF. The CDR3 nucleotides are TGTGCCAGCAGCGTAGATACGGAGCCCGGGGAGCTGTTTTTT.

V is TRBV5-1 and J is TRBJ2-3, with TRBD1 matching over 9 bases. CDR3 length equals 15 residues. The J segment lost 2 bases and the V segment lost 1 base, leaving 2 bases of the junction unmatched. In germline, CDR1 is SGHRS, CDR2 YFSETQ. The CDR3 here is CASSLTGGNTDTQYF. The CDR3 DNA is TGCGCCAGCAGCTTGACAGGGGGCAACACAGATACGCAGTATTTT.

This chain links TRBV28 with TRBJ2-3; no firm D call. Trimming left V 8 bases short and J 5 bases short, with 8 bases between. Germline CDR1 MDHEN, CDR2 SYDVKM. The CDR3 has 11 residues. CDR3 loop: CASGGRDTQYF. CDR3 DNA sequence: TGTGCCAGCGGCGGTAGAGATACGCAGTATTTT.

The CDR3 reads CASSLSLSGTGELFF. CDR3 coding DNA: TGTGCCAGCAGCCTAAGTTTATCGGGTACCGGGGAGCTGTTTTTT. The rearrangement uses TRBV11-2 and TRBJ2-2, with D hard to call. Germline assignment: CDR1 SGHAT and CDR2 FQNNGV. The CDR3 sequence is 15 residues long. V was shortened by 5 bases and J by 5 bases, with 15 bases between the two germline ends.

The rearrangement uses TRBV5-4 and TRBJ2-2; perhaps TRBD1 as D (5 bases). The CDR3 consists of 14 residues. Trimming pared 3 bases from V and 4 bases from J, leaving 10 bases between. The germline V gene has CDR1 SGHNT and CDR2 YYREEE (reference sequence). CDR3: CASSYRGGTGELFF. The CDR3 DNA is TGTGCCAGCAGCTATAGGGGCGGCACCGGGGAGCTGTTTTTT. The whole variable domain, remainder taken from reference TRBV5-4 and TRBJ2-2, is ETGVTQSPTHLIKTRGQQVTLRCSSQSGHNTVSWYQQALGQGPQFIFQYYREEENGRGNFPPRFSGLQFPNYSSELNVNALELDDSALYLCASSYRGGTGELFFGEGSRLTVL.

This CDR3 is CASSSDQGNGELFF. The DNA of the CDR3 is TGTGCCAGCAGCTCCGACCAGGGGAACGGGGAGCTGTTTTTT. This chain uses TRBV11-3 with TRBJ2-2, with D perhaps TRBD1 (6 bases). The V gene's germline CDR1 is SGHNT and CDR2 YENEEA. V lost 4 bases and J 7 bases, leaving 13 bases between the germline ends. The CDR3 loop spans 14 amino acids.

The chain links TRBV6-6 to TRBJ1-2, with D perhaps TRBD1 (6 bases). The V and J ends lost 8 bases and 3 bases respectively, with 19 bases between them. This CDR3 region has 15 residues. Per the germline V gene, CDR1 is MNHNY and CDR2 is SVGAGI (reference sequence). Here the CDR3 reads CASGGGGAIYYGYTF. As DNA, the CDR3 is TGTGCCAGCGGGGGAGGGGGGGCGATCTACTATGGCTACACCTTC.

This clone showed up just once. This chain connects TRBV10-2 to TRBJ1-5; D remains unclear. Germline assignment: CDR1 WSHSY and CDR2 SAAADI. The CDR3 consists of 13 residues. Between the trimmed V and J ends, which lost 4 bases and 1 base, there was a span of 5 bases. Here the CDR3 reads CASSGRSNQPQHF. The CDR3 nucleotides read TGCGCCAGCAGTGGTCGGAGCAATCAGCCCCAGCATTTT.

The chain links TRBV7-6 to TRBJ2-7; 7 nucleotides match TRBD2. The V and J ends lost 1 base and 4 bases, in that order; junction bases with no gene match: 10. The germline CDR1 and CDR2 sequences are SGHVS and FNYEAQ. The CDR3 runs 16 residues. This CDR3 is CASSLGSAGEGYEQYF. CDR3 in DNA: TGTGCCAGCAGCTTAGGCTCGGCGGGGGAAGGGTACGAGCAGTACTTC.

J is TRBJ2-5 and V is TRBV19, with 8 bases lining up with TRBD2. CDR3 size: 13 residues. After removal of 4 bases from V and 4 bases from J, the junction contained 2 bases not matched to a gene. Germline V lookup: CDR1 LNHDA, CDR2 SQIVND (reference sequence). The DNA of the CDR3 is TGTGCCAGTAGTAGCGGGGGGCTAGAGACCCAGTACTTC. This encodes CASSSGGLETQYF.

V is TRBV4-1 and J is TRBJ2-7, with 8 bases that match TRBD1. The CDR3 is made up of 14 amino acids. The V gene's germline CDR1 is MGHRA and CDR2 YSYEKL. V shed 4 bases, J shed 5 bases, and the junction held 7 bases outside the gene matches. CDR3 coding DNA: TGCGCCAGCAGCCGTGCAGGGGGCGCGAACGAGCAGTACTTC. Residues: CASSRAGGANEQYF.

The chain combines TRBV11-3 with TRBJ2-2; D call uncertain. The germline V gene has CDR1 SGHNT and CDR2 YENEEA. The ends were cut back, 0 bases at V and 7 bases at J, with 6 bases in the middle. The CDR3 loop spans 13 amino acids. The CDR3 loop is CASSLELSGELFF. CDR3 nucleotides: TGTGCCAGCAGCTTAGAATTGAGCGGGGAGCTGTTTTTT.

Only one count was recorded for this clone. The CDR3 here is CASRGGAITDTQYF. The CDR3 DNA sequence: TGTGCCAGCAGGGGGGGGGCAATCACAGATACGCAGTATTTT. This chain uses TRBV6-6 with TRBJ2-3, with a tentative D call TRBD2 (7 bases). Trimming left V 6 bases short and J 2 bases short, with 12 bases between. The germline V gene encodes CDR1 MNHNY and CDR2 SVGAGI (reference sequence). This CDR3 contains 14 residues.

The CDR3 here is CSVEEDRAEQFF. CDR3 DNA sequence: TGCAGCGTTGAAGAGGACAGGGCTGAGCAGTTCTTC. V usage is TRBV29-1 and J usage is TRBJ2-1, with 8 bases fitting TRBD1. Losses at the gene ends were 0 bases for V and 9 bases for J; bases not matched to a gene: 1. The CDR3 has 12 amino acids. Germline-derived CDR1 and CDR2 are SQVTM and ANQGSEA.

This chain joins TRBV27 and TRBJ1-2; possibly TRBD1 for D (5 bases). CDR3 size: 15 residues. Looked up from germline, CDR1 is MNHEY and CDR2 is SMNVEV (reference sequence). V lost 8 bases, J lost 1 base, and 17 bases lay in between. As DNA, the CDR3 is TGTGCCAGCTCCCCCGGGGGGAGGGGTAACTATGGCTACACCTTC. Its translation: CASSPGGRGNYGYTF.

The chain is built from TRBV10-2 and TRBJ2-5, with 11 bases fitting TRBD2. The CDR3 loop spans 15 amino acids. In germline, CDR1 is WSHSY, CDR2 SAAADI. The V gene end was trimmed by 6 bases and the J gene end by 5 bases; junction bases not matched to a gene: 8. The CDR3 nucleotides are TGCGCCAGCAGGTCTAGCGGGGGGCTTCAGGAGACCCAGTACTTC. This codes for CASRSSGGLQETQYF.

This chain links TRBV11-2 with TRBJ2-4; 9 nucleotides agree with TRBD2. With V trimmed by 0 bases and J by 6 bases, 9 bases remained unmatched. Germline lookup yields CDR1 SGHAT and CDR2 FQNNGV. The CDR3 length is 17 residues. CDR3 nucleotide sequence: TGTGCCAGCAGCTTAGAGTCGGCGGGGGGGCCGGGAAACATTCAGTACTTC. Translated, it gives CASSLESAGGPGNIQYF. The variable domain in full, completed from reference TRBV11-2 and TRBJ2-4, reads EAGVAQSPRYKIIEKRQSVAFWCNPISGHATLYWYQQILGQGPKLLIQFQNNGVVDDSQLPKDRFSAERLKGVDSTLKIQPAKLEDSAVYLCASSLESAGGPGNIQYFGAGTRLSVL.

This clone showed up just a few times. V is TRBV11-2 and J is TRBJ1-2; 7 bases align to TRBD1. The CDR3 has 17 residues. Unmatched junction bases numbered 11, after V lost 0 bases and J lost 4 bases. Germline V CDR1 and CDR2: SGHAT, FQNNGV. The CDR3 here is CASSLDLGTALTYGYTF. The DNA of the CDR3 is TGTGCCAGCAGCTTAGACCTAGGGACAGCGCTGACCTATGGCTACACCTTC.

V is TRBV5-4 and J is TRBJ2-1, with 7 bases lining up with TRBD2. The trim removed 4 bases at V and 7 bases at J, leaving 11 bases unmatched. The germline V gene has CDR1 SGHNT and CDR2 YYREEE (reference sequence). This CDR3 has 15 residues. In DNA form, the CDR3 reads TGTGCCAGCAGCCCTGGGGGGGTCCTGTGGAATGAGCAGTTCTTC. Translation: CASSPGGVLWNEQFF.

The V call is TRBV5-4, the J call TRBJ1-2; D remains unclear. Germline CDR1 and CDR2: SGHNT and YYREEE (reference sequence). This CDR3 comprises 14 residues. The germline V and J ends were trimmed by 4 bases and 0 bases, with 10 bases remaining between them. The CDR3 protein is CASSGIEANYGYTF. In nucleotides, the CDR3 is TGTGCCAGCAGCGGTATAGAAGCTAACTATGGCTACACCTTC.